A selection of T cell receptor beta chains follows, all from one sample in a study of T cells in Graves' hyperthyroidism and ophthalmopathy. TCRdb independently ran MiXCR on the multiplex PCR reads; one entry per CDR3 protein. The sample records under 400,000 distinct CDR3 sequences, 15% to 17% being singletons. The material sequenced was blood. Receptor source: a woman aged 18-30 years with Graves' hyperthyroidism that later progressed to Graves' ophthalmopathy. Each CDR3 is given with its conserved first and last residue. Each record gives: J gene, D gene, clone size, V gene, CDR3 DNA, CDR3 protein. The D gene is left open where the match is weak. Clone size, where shown, is once, few, many, or a class for clones that have expanded.

>TRBJ2-7|.|.|TRBV20-1
TGCAGTGCTCCCAGCGGCCCCTACGAGCAGTACTTC
CSAPSGPYEQYF
>TRBJ1-5|.|many|TRBV13
TGTGCCAGCAGCTACGGGAATCAGCCCCAGCATTTT
CASSYGNQPQHF
>TRBJ1-1|.|.|TRBV4-1
TGCGCCAGCAGCCAAGTAGGTCGGTTGAACACTGAAGCTTTCTTT
CASSQVGRLNTEAFF
>TRBJ2-2|.|many|TRBV12-3/TRBV12-4
TGTGCCAGCAGTTTCTACCGCAGGGGTCTCGCGAACACCGGGGAGCTGTTTTTT
CASSFYRRGLANTGELFF
>TRBJ1-1|.|many|TRBV29-1
TGCAGCGTTGACTCGCCGGAACTCAACACTGAAGCTTTCTTT
CSVDSPELNTEAFF
>TRBJ2-7|TRBD2|.|TRBV4-1
TGCGCCAGCAGCCAAGCCAGCGGGAGTTACGAGCAGTACTTC
CASSQASGSYEQYF
>TRBJ2-1|TRBD2|.|TRBV27
TGTGCCAGCAGTTTGGGCGGACTAGCGGATCACAATGAGCAGTTCTTC
CASSLGGLADHNEQFF
>TRBJ2-1|.|many|TRBV2
TGTGCCAGCAGAGGGCCCCGTAGCCCAAAGACAGCTGAGCAGTTCTTC
CASRGPRSPKTAEQFF
>TRBJ1-2|.|many|TRBV28
TGTGCCAGCAGTTTAGCGGCAGGGGACTATGGCTACACCTTC
CASSLAAGDYGYTF
>TRBJ2-7|TRBD2|.|TRBV6-1
TGTGCCAGCAGTGAAATCCTCGGGGGGGGCTACGAGCAGTACTTC
CASSEILGGGYEQYF
>TRBJ1-1|.|few|TRBV9
TGTGCCAGCAGCTCCACGGGGGAGTACACTGAAGCTTTCTTT
CASSSTGEYTEAFF
>TRBJ2-3|.|few|TRBV25-1
TGTGCCAGCAGTGCAGGACGGAGCACAGATACGCAGTATTTT
CASSAGRSTDTQYF
>TRBJ1-5|.|.|TRBV5-1
TGCGCCAGCAGCCCGGGAGCCCAAAATCAGCCCCAGCATTTT
CASSPGAQNQPQHF
>TRBJ1-6|.|.|TRBV19
TGTGCCAGTAGGACCGGGACTCCGGATAATTCACCCCTCCACTTT
CASRTGTPDNSPLHF
>TRBJ2-7|.|once|TRBV5-5
TGTGCCAGCAGCCCCGGACATAGCTCCTACAATGAGCAGTACTTC
CASSPGHSSYNEQYF
>TRBJ1-4|.|few|TRBV6-5
TGTGCCAGCAGTTACGGGCCCGGGAATGAAAAACTGTTTTTT
CASSYGPGNEKLFF
>TRBJ1-2|.|.|TRBV7-2
TGTGCCAGCAGCATTGGGACTGCTAACTATGGCTACACCTTC
CASSIGTANYGYTF